These T cell receptor beta chains were read from a single sample in a study of blood T cell repertoires in COVID-19. Sequencing was performed with immunoSEQ multiplex PCR; in TCRdb, only in-frame clones are kept and a portion is missing. The data hold 120,000 to 150,000 clones, with 70% to 90% observed a single time. What was sequenced was PBMCs or T cells enriched from blood (not recorded which). The receptors shown here come from a woman aged 25 to 45 with acute COVID-19. CDR3s include the opening cysteine and the closing phenylalanine or tryptophan. A D gene is named only where the DNA matches it firmly. Clone sizes are given selectively: once, few, many, or a class where the clone is expanded.

v_call: TRBV25-1
clone_size: NA
cdr3_length: 15
d_call: TRBD2
j_call: TRBJ2-1
cdr3_nt: TGTGCCAGCAGTGACTCGGGAGGGCCCTACAATGAGCAGTTCTTC
cdr3_aa: CASSDSGGPYNEQFF

v_call: TRBV2
clone_size: once
cdr3_length: 15
d_call: TRBD1
j_call: TRBJ2-1
cdr3_nt: TGTGCCAGCAGCTTACAGGGGGTTGTCGTCAATGAGCAGTTCTTC
cdr3_aa: CASSLQGVVVNEQFF

v_call: TRBV29-1
clone_size: NA
cdr3_length: 13
d_call: NA
j_call: TRBJ2-3
cdr3_nt: TGCAGCGTCGAGGACAGTAGCACAGATACGCAGTATTTT
cdr3_aa: CSVEDSSTDTQYF

v_call: TRBV7-2
clone_size: NA
cdr3_length: 14
d_call: TRBD1
j_call: TRBJ1-3
cdr3_nt: TGTGCCAGCAGCCGGGACAGCTCTGGAAACACCATATATTTT
cdr3_aa: CASSRDSSGNTIYF

v_call: TRBV6-2/TRBV6-3
clone_size: NA
cdr3_length: 17
d_call: TRBD2
j_call: TRBJ2-2
cdr3_nt: TGTGCCAGCAGTTACTCGAGACTAGCGTCGAACACCGGGGAGCTGTTTTTT
cdr3_aa: CASSYSRLASNTGELFF

v_call: TRBV4-3
clone_size: NA
cdr3_length: 15
d_call: NA
j_call: TRBJ2-2
cdr3_nt: TGCGCCAGCAGCCAAGATACACGGGGGTCCGGGGAGCTGTTTTTT
cdr3_aa: CASSQDTRGSGELFF

v_call: TRBV19
clone_size: NA
cdr3_length: 13
d_call: NA
j_call: TRBJ1-2
cdr3_nt: TGTGCCAGTAGCCTCGATAGTAACTATGGCTACACCTTC
cdr3_aa: CASSLDSNYGYTF

v_call: TRBV13
clone_size: NA
cdr3_length: 16
d_call: NA
j_call: TRBJ1-1
cdr3_nt: TGTGCCAGCAGCACCCCATACCGGTTTCCGAACACTGAAGCTTTCTTT
cdr3_aa: CASSTPYRFPNTEAFF

v_call: TRBV27
clone_size: NA
cdr3_length: 17
d_call: NA
j_call: TRBJ2-5
cdr3_nt: TGTGCCAGCAGCCAAGGACGACTCGGGATTCGCGGGGAGACCCAGTACTTC
cdr3_aa: CASSQGRLGIRGETQYF

v_call: TRBV28
clone_size: NA
cdr3_length: 14
d_call: NA
j_call: TRBJ2-7
cdr3_nt: TGTGCCAGCAGTTTTAGCGACGGAGCCTACGAGCAGTACTTC
cdr3_aa: CASSFSDGAYEQYF